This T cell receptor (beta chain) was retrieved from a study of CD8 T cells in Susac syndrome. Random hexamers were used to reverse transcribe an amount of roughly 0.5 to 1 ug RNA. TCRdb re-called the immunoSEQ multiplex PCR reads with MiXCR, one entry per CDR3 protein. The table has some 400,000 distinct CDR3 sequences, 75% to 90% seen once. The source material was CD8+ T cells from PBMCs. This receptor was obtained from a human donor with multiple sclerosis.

The CDR3 nucleotides are TGTGCCATCACGGGCAGTCCTAATGAAAAACTGTTTTTT. It encodes CAITGSPNEKLFF. The rearrangement links TRBV10-3 to TRBJ1-4; D ambiguous. There are 13 residues in the CDR3. From germline, CDR1 is ENHRY and CDR2 SYGVKD. Trimming cost V 7 bases and J 3 bases, with 9 bases left between them.